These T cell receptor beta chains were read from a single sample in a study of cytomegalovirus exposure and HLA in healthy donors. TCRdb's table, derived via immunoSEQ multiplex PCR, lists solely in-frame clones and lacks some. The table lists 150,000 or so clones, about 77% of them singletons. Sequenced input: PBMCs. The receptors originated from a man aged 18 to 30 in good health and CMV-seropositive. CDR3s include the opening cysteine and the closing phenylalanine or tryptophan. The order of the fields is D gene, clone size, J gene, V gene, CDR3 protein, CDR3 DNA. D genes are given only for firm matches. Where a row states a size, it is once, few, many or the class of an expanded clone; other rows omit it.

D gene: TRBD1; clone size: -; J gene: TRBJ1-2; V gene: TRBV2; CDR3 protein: CASTDDRDRDDGYTF; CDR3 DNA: TGTGCCAGCACTGACGACCGGGACAGGGATGATGGCTACACCTTC
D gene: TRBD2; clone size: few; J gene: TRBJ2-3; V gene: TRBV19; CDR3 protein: CASSTGTSGSLADTQYF; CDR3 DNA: TGTGCCAGTAGTACAGGGACTAGCGGGAGTTTGGCAGATACGCAGTATTTT
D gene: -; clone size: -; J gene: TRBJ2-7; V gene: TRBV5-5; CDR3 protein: CASTRDQGAGPYEQYF; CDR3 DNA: TGTGCCAGCACTCGGGACCAGGGAGCGGGCCCCTACGAGCAGTACTTC
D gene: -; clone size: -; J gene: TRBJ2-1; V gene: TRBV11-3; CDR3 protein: CASSLDFNEQFF; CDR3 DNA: TGTGCCAGCAGCTTAGACTTTAATGAGCAGTTCTTC
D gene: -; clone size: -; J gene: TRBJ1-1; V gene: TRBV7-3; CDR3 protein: CASSLMAGATEAFF; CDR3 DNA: TGTGCCAGCAGCTTAATGGCAGGGGCCACTGAAGCTTTCTTT
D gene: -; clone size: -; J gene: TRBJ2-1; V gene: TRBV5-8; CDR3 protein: CASSPPGHSGNEQFF; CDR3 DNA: TGTGCCAGCAGCCCCCCCGGTCACTCCGGCAATGAGCAGTTCTTC
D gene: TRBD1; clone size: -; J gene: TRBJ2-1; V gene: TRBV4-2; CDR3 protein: CASSQGDRVLDNEQFF; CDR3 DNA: TGTGCCAGCAGCCAAGGGGACAGGGTCCTAGACAATGAGCAGTTCTTC
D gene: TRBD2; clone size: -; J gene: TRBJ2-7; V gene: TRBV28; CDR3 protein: CASSLRGGSYEQYF; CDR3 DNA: TGTGCCAGCAGTTTACGGGGGGGCTCCTACGAGCAGTACTTC
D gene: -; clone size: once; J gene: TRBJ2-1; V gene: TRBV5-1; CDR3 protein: CASSLAAGWGEQFF; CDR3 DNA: TGCGCCAGCAGCTTGGCGGCGGGATGGGGTGAGCAGTTCTTC
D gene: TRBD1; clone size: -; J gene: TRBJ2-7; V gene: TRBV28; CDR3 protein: CASSVAGTGAYEQYF; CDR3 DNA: TGTGCCAGCAGCGTTGCCGGGACAGGGGCCTACGAGCAGTACTTC
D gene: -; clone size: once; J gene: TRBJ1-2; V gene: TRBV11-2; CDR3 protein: CASSLDPGDSYTF; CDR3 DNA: TGTGCCAGCAGCTTAGACCCCGGGGATAGCTACACCTTC
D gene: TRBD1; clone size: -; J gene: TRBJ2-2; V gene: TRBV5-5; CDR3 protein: CASSSGQGAKTGELFF; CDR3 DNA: TGTGCCAGCAGCTCGGGACAGGGGGCGAAGACCGGGGAGCTGTTTTTT
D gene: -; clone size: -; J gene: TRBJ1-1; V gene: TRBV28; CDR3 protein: CASRRTTEYTEAFF; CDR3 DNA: TGTGCCAGCAGGCGGACGACAGAGTACACTGAAGCTTTCTTT
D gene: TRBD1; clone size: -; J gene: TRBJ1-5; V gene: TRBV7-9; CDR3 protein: CASSSNRGGARHQPQHF; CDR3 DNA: TGTGCCAGCAGCTCAAACAGGGGGGGCGCACGCCATCAGCCCCAGCATTTT
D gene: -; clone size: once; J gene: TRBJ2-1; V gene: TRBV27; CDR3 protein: CASSLSSRGISYNEQFF; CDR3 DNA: TGTGCCAGCAGTTTATCTAGCCGGGGAATCTCCTACAATGAGCAGTTCTTC
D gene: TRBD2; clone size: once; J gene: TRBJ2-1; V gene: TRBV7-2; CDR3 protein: CASSLDGGGWDEQFF; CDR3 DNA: TGTGCCAGCAGCTTAGACGGGGGGGGATGGGATGAGCAGTTCTTC
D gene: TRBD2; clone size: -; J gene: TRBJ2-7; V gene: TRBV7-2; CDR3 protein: CASSWTSGYEQYF; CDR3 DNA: TGTGCCAGCAGCTGGACTAGCGGCTACGAGCAGTACTTC
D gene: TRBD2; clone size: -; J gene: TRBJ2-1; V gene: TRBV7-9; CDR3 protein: CASSLFGLAGVEPYNEQFF; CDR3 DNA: TGTGCCAGCAGCTTATTTGGACTAGCGGGAGTAGAACCGTACAATGAGCAGTTCTTC
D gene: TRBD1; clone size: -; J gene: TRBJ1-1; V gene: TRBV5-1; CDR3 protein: CASSPQTGVGTEAFF; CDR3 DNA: TGCGCCAGCAGCCCCCAAACAGGGGTAGGAACTGAAGCTTTCTTT
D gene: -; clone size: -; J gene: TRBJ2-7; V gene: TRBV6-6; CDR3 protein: CASSRGSEQYF; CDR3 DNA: TGTGCCAGCTCCCGAGGGAGTGAGCAGTACTTC
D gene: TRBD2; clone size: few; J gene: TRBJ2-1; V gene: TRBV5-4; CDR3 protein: CASSQGRREYNEQFF; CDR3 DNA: TGTGCCAGCAGCCAAGGGAGGCGGGAGTACAATGAGCAGTTCTTC
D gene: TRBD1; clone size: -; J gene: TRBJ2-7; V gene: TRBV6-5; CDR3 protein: CASSRDSTYEQYF; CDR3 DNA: TGTGCCAGCAGTCGGGACAGCACCTACGAGCAGTACTTC
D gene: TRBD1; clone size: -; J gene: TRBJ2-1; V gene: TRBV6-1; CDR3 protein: CASSLGQGSEQFF; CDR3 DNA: TGTGCCAGCAGTCTTGGACAGGGTAGTGAGCAGTTCTTC
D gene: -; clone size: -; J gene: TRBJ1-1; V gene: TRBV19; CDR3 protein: CASINRETLVAFF; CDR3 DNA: TGTGCCAGTATAAACAGGGAAACGCTCGTAGCTTTCTTT
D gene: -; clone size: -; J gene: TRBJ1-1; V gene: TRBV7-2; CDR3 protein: CASSLAQGNTEAFF; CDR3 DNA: TGTGCCAGCAGCTTAGCGCAGGGGAACACTGAAGCTTTCTTT
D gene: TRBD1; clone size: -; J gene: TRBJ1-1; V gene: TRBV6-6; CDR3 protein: CASTLGQAGLGTEAFF; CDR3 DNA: TGTGCCAGCACCTTGGGACAGGCGGGGCTCGGCACTGAAGCTTTCTTT
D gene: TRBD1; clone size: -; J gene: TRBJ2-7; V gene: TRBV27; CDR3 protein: CASSLRTGGYEQYF; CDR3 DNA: TGTGCCAGCAGTTTGAGGACAGGGGGTTACGAGCAGTACTTC
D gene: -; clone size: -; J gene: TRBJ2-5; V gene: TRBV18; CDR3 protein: CASSPGAAQETQYF; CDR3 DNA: TGTGCCAGCTCACCAGGGGCAGCCCAAGAGACCCAGTACTTC